Listed below are T cell receptor beta chains from one sample, sequenced in a study of shared clonotypes between healthy human individuals. Generated by immunoSEQ multiplex PCR, the TCRdb table keeps only in-frame clones and is missing some. Of 1.6 million or so clones listed, approximately 98.5% were seen once; the top ten hold 0.36%. The sample consisted of naive CD4+ T cells sorted from blood. These receptors all stem from a man younger than 45 in good health. Each CDR3 is given without its conserved first and last residue. Rows give clone size only sometimes, using once, few, many, or a class for an expanded clone.

j_gene | abundance | v_gene | CDR3aa
TRBJ2-7 | . | TRBV5-1 | ASSPPSGNSYEQY
TRBJ2-2 | . | TRBV28 | ASSFSGTWHTGELF
TRBJ1-5 | . | TRBV19 | ASSLRGTNQPQH
TRBJ1-2 | . | TRBV7-2 | ASSPGGYGYT
TRBJ2-1 | . | TRBV11-3 | ASSLRGSSYNEQF
TRBJ2-2 | . | TRBV18 | ASSPRPAGGLPGELF
TRBJ1-4 | . | TRBV7-9 | ASSLYTEKLF
TRBJ2-3 | . | TRBV29-1 | SVEVGLAPTDTQY
TRBJ2-1 | once | TRBV28 | ASKTPLAVQYNEQF
TRBJ2-7 | . | TRBV30 | AWSGRPGTQTRNEQY
TRBJ2-7 | . | TRBV18 | ASSPRGLAGVPTEQY
TRBJ1-5 | . | TRBV5-6 | ASTAGAQNQPQH
TRBJ2-3 | . | TRBV18 | ASSYGGDTQY
TRBJ2-3 | . | TRBV4-1 | ASSQDVALTQY
TRBJ2-7 | . | TRBV27 | ASSQRRGPSANSYEQY
TRBJ2-7 | . | TRBV28 | ATDSPGRFDEQY
TRBJ2-1 | . | TRBV14 | ASSQVVGRGYNEQF
TRBJ2-1 | . | TRBV5-5 | ASALEISYNEQF
TRBJ1-1 | . | TRBV5-1 | ASSLGRTENTEAF
TRBJ1-5 | . | TRBV19 | ASRLNRDTHNQPQH
TRBJ2-1 | . | TRBV19 | ASSIAGTGGNEQF
TRBJ2-1 | . | TRBV11-2 | ASSFRPSGSFYNEQF
TRBJ2-7 | . | TRBV29-1 | SAKRLATGEQY
TRBJ2-5 | . | TRBV18 | ASSPDPWWTQY
TRBJ2-3 | . | TRBV5-1 | ASSVTGTSGRVY
TRBJ1-5 | . | TRBV7-2 | ASSATGGEQPQH